This T cell receptor (beta chain) was identified during a study of shared clonotypes between healthy human individuals. Study findings and constraints: Despite large depth, sorted-subset datasets appeared incompletely sequenced. The study found about 5.1% of naive CD4 clonotypes shared across four donors.

Assay execution proceeded at the deep level. Using immunoSEQ multiplex PCR, the repertoire was profiled, and TCRdb retains in-frame clones only, with some absent. The table has some 1 million clones, approximately 70% seen once. This clone appeared a single time. The antigen remains undetermined. Trimming shortened V by 7 bases and J by 5 bases, and 12 bases separated the two germline ends. Germline values: CDR1 SNHLY, CDR2 FYNNEI. The CDR3 consists of 12 residues. The sequence was collected from a man younger than 35 in good health. Sample: memory CD4+ T cells sorted from blood. Subset noted: CD45RA-negative fraction. This chain links TRBV2 with TRBJ2-7; D possibly corresponds to TRBD1 (6 bases). The CDR3, as DNA: TGTGCCAGCACAGGACAGTCCCACGAGCAGTACTTC. Translation: CASTGQSHEQYF.